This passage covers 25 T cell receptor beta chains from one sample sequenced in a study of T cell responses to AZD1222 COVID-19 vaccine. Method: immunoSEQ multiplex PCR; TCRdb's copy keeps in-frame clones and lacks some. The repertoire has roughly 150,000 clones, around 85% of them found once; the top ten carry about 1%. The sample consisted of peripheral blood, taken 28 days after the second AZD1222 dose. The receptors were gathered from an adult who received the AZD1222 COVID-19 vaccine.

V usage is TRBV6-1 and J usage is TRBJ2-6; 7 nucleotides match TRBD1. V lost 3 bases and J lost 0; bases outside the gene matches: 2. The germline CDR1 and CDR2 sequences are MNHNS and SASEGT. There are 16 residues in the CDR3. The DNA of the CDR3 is TGTGCCAGCAGTGACAGGGGGACCTCTGGGGCCAACGTCCTGACTTTC. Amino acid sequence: CASSDRGTSGANVLTF.

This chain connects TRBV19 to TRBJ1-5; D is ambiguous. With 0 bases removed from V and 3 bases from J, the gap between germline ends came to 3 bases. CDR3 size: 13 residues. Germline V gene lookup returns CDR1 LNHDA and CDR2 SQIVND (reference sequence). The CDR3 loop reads CASSIDLNQPQHF. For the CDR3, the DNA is TGTGCCAGTAGTATAGACCTCAATCAGCCCCAGCATTTT.

CDR3 in amino acids: CATSRDRGSPEHF. Here the CDR3 DNA reads TGTGCCACCAGCAGAGATCGCGGCAGCCCGGAGCATTTT. The genes are TRBV15 and TRBJ1-5; D gene ambiguous. The CDR3 is 13 residues long. Germline loops: CDR1 LNHNV, CDR2 YYDKDF (reference sequence). V gave up 0 bases and J gave up 14 bases, with 14 bases separating them.

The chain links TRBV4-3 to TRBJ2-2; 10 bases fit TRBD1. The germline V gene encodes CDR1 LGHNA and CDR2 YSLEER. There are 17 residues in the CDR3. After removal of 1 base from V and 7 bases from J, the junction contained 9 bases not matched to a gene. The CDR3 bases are TGCGCCAGCAGCCAAGGCTATCGACAGGGGGCTAACGGGGAGCTGTTTTTT. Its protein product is CASSQGYRQGANGELFF.

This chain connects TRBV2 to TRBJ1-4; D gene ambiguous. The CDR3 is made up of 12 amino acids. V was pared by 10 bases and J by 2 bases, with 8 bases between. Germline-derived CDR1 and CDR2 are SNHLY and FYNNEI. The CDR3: CATAMTNEKLFF. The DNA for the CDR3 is TGTGCCACGGCTATGACTAATGAAAAACTGTTTTTT.

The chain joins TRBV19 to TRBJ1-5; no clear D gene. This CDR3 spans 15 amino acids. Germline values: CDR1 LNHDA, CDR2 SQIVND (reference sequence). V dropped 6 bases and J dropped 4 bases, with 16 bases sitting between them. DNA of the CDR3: TGTGCCAGTAGCAGAACAGAGCTCCGGAATCAGCCCCAGCATTTT. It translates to CASSRTELRNQPQHF.

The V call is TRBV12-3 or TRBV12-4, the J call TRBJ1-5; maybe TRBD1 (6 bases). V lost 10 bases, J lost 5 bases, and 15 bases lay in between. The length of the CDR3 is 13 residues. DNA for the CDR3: TGTGCCACCAAGGGGGGAGGGGATCAGCCCCAGCATTTT. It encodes CATKGGGDQPQHF.

The CDR3 here is CASSLAGQGGTEAFF. CDR3 sequence (DNA): TGTGCCAGCAGCTTGGCAGGGCAGGGAGGCACTGAAGCTTTCTTT. The chain is built from TRBV5-4 and TRBJ1-1; TRBD1 is a possible D gene (5 bases). Germline V gene lookup returns CDR1 SGHNT and CDR2 YYREEE (reference sequence). V lost 0 bases and J lost 4, with 13 bases in between. The CDR3 extends over 15 amino acids.

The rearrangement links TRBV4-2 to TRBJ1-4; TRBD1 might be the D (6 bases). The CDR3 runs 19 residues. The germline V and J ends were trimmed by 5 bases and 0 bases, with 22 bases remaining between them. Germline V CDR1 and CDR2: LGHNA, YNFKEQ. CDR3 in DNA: TGTGCCAGCAGCTGGACCCAAGGGGGTTGGGAGGCAACTAATGAAAAACTGTTTTTT. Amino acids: CASSWTQGGWEATNEKLFF.

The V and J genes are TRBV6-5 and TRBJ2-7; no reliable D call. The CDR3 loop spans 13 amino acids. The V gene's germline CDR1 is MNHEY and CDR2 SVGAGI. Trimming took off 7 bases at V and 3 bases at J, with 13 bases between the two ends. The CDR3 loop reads CASKAWQVYEQYF. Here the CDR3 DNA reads TGTGCCAGCAAGGCGTGGCAGGTCTACGAGCAGTACTTC.

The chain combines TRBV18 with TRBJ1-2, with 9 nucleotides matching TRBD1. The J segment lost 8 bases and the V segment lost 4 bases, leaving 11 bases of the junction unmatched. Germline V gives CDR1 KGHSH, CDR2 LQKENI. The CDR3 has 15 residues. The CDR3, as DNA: TGTGCCAGCTCACTCAACAGGGGGCTGTATGAAGGCTACACCTTC. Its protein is CASSLNRGLYEGYTF.

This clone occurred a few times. The CDR3 protein is CSASGSLNTGELFF. In DNA, the CDR3 is TGCAGTGCTAGTGGGAGCTTGAACACCGGGGAGCTGTTTTTT. The chain is built from TRBV20-1 and TRBJ2-2, with D perhaps matching TRBD2 (5 bases). The CDR3 sequence is 14 residues long. V lost 3 bases and J lost 1, with 9 bases in between. The germline V gene encodes CDR1 DFQATT and CDR2 SNEGSKA (reference sequence).

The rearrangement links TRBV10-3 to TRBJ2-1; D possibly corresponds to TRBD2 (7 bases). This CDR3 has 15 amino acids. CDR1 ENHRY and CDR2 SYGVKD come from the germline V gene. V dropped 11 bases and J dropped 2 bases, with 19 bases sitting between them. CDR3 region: CAARQGGAAYNEQFF. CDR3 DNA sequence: TGTGCCGCACGGCAAGGGGGGGCAGCCTACAATGAGCAGTTCTTC.

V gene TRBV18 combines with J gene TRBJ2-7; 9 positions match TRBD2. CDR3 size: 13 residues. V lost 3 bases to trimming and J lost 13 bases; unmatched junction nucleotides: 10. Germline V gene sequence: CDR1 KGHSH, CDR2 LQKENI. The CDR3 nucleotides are TGTGCCAGCTCACCGGGACTAGCCGGGTCCTCCTACTTC. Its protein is CASSPGLAGSSYF.

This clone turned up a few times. As DNA, the CDR3 is TGTGCCAGCAGTTACTCGATAGCGGGGGGCCTCATCTCCTACGAGCAGTACTTC. Translating it yields CASSYSIAGGLISYEQYF. V usage is TRBV6-2 or TRBV6-3 and J usage is TRBJ2-7; 10 nucleotides agree with TRBD2. Germline V gene lookup returns CDR1 MNHEY and CDR2 SVGEGT. The trim removed 0 bases at V and 0 bases at J, leaving 8 bases unmatched. The CDR3 consists of 18 residues.

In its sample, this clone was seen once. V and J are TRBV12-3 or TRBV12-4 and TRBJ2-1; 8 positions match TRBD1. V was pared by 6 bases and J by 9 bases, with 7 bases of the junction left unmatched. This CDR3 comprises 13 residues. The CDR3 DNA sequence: TGTGCCAGCAGGACCAGGGGGCCGGTTGAGCAGTTCTTC. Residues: CASRTRGPVEQFF.

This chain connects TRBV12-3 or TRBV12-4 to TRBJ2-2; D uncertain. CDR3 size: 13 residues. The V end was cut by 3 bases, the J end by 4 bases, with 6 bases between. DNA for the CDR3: TGTGCCAGCAGTTTCTCCAGCACCGGGGAGCTGTTTTTT. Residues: CASSFSSTGELFF.

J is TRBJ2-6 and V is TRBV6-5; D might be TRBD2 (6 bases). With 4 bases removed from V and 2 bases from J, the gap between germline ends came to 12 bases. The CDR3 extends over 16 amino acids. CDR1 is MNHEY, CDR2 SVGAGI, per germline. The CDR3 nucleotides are TGTGCCAGCAGTTCGGGACTTAGAACTGGGGCCAACGTCCTGACTTTC. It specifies CASSSGLRTGANVLTF.

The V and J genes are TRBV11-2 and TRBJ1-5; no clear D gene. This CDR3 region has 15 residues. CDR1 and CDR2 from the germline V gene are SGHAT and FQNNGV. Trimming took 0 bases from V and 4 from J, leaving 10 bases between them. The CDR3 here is CASSLDYLLNQPQHF. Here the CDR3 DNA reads TGTGCCAGCAGCTTAGATTACCTCCTTAATCAGCCCCAGCATTTT.

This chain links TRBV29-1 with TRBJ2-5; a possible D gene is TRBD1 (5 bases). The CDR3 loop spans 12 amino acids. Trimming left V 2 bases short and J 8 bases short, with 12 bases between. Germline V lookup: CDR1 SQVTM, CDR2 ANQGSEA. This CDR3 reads CSVELGPATQYF. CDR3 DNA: TGCAGCGTTGAATTGGGGCCTGCTACCCAGTACTTC.

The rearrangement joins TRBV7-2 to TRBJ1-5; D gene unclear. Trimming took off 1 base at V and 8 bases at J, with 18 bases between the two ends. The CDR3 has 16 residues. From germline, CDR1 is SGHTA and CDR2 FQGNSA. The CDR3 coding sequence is TGTGCCAGCAGCTTAGGTTCGAGGCGGAGAATAAAGCCCCAGCATTTT. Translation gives CASSLGSRRRIKPQHF.

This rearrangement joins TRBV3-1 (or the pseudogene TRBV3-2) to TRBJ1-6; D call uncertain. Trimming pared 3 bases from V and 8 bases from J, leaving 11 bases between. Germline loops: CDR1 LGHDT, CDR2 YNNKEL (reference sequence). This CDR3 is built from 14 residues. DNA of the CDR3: TGTGCCAGCAGCCATCACTCGGAGGATTCACCCCTCCACTTT. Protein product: CASSHHSEDSPLHF.

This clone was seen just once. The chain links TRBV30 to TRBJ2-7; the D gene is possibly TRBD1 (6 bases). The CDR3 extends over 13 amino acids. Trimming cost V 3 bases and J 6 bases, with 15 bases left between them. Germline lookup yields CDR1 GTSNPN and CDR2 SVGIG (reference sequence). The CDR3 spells CAWSYTGLGEQYF. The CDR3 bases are TGTGCCTGGAGCTATACAGGGCTTGGCGAGCAGTACTTC.

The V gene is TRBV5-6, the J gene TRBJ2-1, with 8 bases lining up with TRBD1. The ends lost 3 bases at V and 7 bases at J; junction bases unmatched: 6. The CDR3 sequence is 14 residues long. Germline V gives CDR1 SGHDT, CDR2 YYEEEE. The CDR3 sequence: CASSYTTGGNEQFF. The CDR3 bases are TGTGCCAGCAGCTATACCACAGGGGGAAATGAGCAGTTCTTC.

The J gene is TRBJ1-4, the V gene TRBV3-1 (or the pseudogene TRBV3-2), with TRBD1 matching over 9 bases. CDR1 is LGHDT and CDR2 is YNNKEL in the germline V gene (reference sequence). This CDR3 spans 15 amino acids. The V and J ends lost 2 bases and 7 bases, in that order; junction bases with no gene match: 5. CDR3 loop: CASSQWGQGGEKLFF. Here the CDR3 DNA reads TGTGCCAGCAGCCAATGGGGACAGGGAGGTGAAAAACTGTTTTTT.